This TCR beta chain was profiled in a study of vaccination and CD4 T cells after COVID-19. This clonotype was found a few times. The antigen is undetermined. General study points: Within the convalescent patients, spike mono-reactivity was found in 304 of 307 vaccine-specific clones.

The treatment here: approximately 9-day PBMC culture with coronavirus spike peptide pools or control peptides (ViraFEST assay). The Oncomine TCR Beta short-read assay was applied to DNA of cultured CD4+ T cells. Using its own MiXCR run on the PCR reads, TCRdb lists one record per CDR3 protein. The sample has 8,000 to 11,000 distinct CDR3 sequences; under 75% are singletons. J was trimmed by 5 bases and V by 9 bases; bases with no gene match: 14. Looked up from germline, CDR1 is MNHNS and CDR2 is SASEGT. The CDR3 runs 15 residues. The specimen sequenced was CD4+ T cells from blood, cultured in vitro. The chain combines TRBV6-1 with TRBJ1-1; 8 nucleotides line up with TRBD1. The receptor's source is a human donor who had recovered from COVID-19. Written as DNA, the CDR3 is TGTGCCAGTTATAGGGGCAGGGGGCCTGTTACTGAAGCTTTCTTT. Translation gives CASYRGRGPVTEAFF.